These 14 T cell receptor beta chains were sequenced from one sample in a study of technical replicates of blood from several donors. The protocol was immunoSEQ multiplex PCR, while the TCRdb copy is restricted to in-frame clones and leaves out a portion. The repertoire holds tens of thousands of clones, with roughly 94% as singletons. The specimen sequenced was T cells isolated from PBMCs. The receptor set was obtained from a human donor in good health.

V and J are TRBV7-6 and TRBJ1-1; possibly TRBD1 for D (6 bases). The CDR3 has 15 amino acids. V dropped 2 bases and J dropped 6 bases, with 16 bases sitting between them. Germline CDR1 is SGHVS and CDR2 is FNYEAQ. CDR3 nucleotides: TGTGCCAGCAGCTTAAGAGGGGGTGGGAAACCTGAAGCTTTCTTT. Translation: CASSLRGGGKPEAFF. The complete variable domain, with remaining parts taken from reference TRBV7-6 and TRBJ1-1, reads GAGVSQSPRYKVTKRGQDVALRCDPISGHVSLYWYRQALGQGPEFLTYFNYEAQQDKSGLPNDRFSAERPEGSISTLTIQRTEQRDSAMYRCASSLRGGGKPEAFFGQGTRLTVV.

The chain employs TRBV29-1 and TRBJ1-2; 7 bases are a match to TRBD1. CDR3 length: 13 residues. CDR1 is SQVTM and CDR2 is ANQGSEA in the germline V gene. V dropped 6 bases and J dropped 4; count of bases not matched to a gene: 8. The CDR3 loop is CSVRQGTIYGYTF. The CDR3 DNA is TGCAGCGTGAGACAGGGAACGATCTATGGCTACACCTTC.

V is TRBV6-1 and J is TRBJ2-3, with 8 bases lining up with TRBD2. The CDR3 consists of 15 residues. V shed 2 bases and J 6 bases; nucleotides not matched to a gene: 7. Germline V gives CDR1 MNHNS, CDR2 SASEGT. The CDR3 DNA reads TGTGCCAGCAGTGAAAGGAGTAGCGGGGTTGATACGCAGTATTTT. As protein: CASSERSSGVDTQYF.

The chain is built from TRBV4-1 and TRBJ2-7, with 11 positions matching TRBD2. CDR3 length: 15 amino acids. Trimming took 0 bases from V and 3 from J; bases not matched to a gene: 1. Germline V gives CDR1 MGHRA, CDR2 YSYEKL. For the CDR3, the DNA is TGCGCCAGCAGCCAAGATGGGACTAGCGGCTACGAGCAGTACTTC. Translating it yields CASSQDGTSGYEQYF.

The V call is TRBV14, the J call TRBJ2-6; 9 nucleotides line up with TRBD1. The germline V gene has CDR1 SGHDN and CDR2 FVKESK. The CDR3 runs to 17 residues. Trimming removed 1 base from V and 2 bases from J; junction bases left unmatched: 3. CDR3 protein: CASSQVQGAPGANVLTF. CDR3 bases: TGTGCCAGCAGCCAAGTACAGGGGGCGCCTGGGGCCAACGTCCTGACTTTC.

The rearrangement joins TRBV9 to TRBJ2-2; D gene ambiguous. Germline V gives CDR1 SGDLS, CDR2 YYNGEE. V was clipped by 0 bases and J by 6 bases, with 3 bases between them. The CDR3 is 12 residues long. Here the CDR3 DNA reads TGTGCCAGCAGCGTAGCGGCCGGGGAGCTGTTTTTT. Protein sequence: CASSVAAGELFF.

The genes are TRBV11-3 and TRBJ2-1; D call uncertain. Trimming cost V 5 bases and J 4 bases, with 6 bases left between them. This CDR3 spans 12 amino acids. Germline assignment: CDR1 SGHNT and CDR2 YENEEA. CDR3 amino acids: CASSKQYNEQFF. CDR3 in DNA: TGTGCCAGCAGCAAACAGTACAATGAGCAGTTCTTC.

The gene calls are TRBV19 and TRBJ2-3, with 7 positions matching TRBD2. The V gene end was trimmed by 5 bases and the J gene end by 3 bases; junction bases not matched to a gene: 2. The V gene's germline CDR1 is LNHDA and CDR2 SQIVND (reference sequence). There are 13 residues in the CDR3. The CDR3 DNA is TGTGCCAGTAGTGTGGGAGGGACAGATACGCAGTATTTT. Protein product: CASSVGGTDTQYF.

This clone was detected only once. V and J are TRBV27 and TRBJ2-3; the D is unclear. V was pared by 3 bases and J by 4 bases, with 8 bases between. Germline-derived CDR1 and CDR2 are MNHEY and SMNVEV (reference sequence). The CDR3 has 13 residues. In DNA, the CDR3 is TGTGCCAGCAGTTTTCACAGTGCAGATACGCAGTATTTT. Its protein is CASSFHSADTQYF.

J is TRBJ2-1 and V is TRBV11-3; 10 bases fit TRBD2. Trimming cost V 2 bases and J 6 bases; bases outside gene matches: 7. The CDR3 extends over 16 amino acids. The germline V gene encodes CDR1 SGHNT and CDR2 YENEEA. The CDR3 region has the DNA TGTGCCAGCAGCTTAAATAGCGGGGGGCAGGGCAATGAGCAGTTCTTC. Amino acid sequence: CASSLNSGGQGNEQFF.

The V and J genes are TRBV29-1 and TRBJ2-1, with 11 bases identical to TRBD2. There are 14 residues in the CDR3. Unmatched junction bases numbered 2, after V lost 1 base and J lost 6 bases. Germline V gives CDR1 SQVTM, CDR2 ANQGSEA. The chain's CDR3 is CSVEVAGGRNEQFF. Written as DNA, the CDR3 is TGCAGCGTTGAAGTAGCGGGAGGGCGCAATGAGCAGTTCTTC.

The V call is TRBV2, the J call TRBJ2-7; D remains unclear. The length of the CDR3 is 12 residues. Germline CDR1 reads SNHLY; CDR2 reads FYNNEI. V was trimmed by 2 bases and J by 9 bases, leaving 11 bases between them. CDR3 loop: CASSERVIGQYF. The CDR3 bases are TGTGCCAGCAGTGAACGGGTTATAGGGCAGTACTTC.

This chain uses TRBV6-6 with TRBJ2-5; D is unclear. Between the trimmed V and J ends, which lost 3 bases and 1 base, there was a span of 12 bases. This CDR3 comprises 15 residues. Germline CDR1 and CDR2: MNHNY and SVGAGI (reference sequence). CDR3 residues: CASSYLGVTQETQYF. CDR3 sequence (DNA): TGTGCCAGCAGTTATCTCGGTGTTACCCAAGAGACCCAGTACTTC.

This clone has only one observation. The chain uses TRBV11-2 and TRBJ2-1; no definite D call. CDR3 size: 14 residues. The V end was cut by 0 bases, the J end by 6 bases, with 9 bases between. Germline V lookup: CDR1 SGHAT, CDR2 FQNNGV. This CDR3 reads CASSLDSLANEQFF. DNA for the CDR3: TGTGCCAGCAGCTTAGATTCACTCGCCAATGAGCAGTTCTTC.